These 7 T cell receptor beta chains were all obtained from the same sample, sequenced in a study of blood T cells in healthy people across ages. A sample-barcoded 5' primer and a J-beta primer mix were used in a second PCR of about 7 to 12 cycles. TCRdb independently ran MiXCR on the 5' RACE reads; one entry per CDR3 protein. The table lists some 690,000 distinct CDR3 sequences, approximately 22% of them singletons. Sample: blood. These TCRs come from a man in his 70s in good health.

This clonotype occurred many times. The chain joins TRBV6-6 to TRBJ1-5; the D is unclear. Germline V gene lookup returns CDR1 MNHNY and CDR2 SVGAGI (reference sequence). With 2 bases removed from V and 13 bases from J, the gap between germline ends came to 12 bases. The length of the CDR3 is 12 residues. In DNA form, the CDR3 reads TGTGCCAGCAGTTACGGGGATTCTGGACAGCATTTT. Translated, it gives CASSYGDSGQHF.

As DNA, the CDR3 is TGCGCCAGCACCCCAGGGGCTTCTTCACCCCTCCACTTT. Its translation is CASTPGASSPLHF. V and J are TRBV5-1 and TRBJ1-6; D is perhaps TRBD1 (6 bases). CDR1 SGHRS and CDR2 YFSETQ come from the germline V gene. This CDR3 is built from 13 residues. V lost 6 bases and J lost 9, with 13 bases in between.

This clonotype appeared a few times. The chain couples TRBV12-5 to TRBJ1-2, with D unresolved. Trimming removed 1 base from V and 5 bases from J, with 2 bases in between. The CDR3 totals 11 residues. Per germline, CDR1 LGHNT and CDR2 FRNRAP. CDR3 nucleotides: TGTGCTAGTGGTTTGGGGTATGGCTACACCTTC. As protein: CASGLGYGYTF.

The V call is TRBV20-1, the J call TRBJ2-2, with D tentatively TRBD1 (6 bases). The CDR3 extends over 15 amino acids. Germline V gene data show CDR1 as DFQATT and CDR2 as SNEGSKA (reference sequence). Trimming left V 1 base short and J 5 bases short, with 14 bases between. In nucleotides, the CDR3 is TGCAGTGCTAGAGGGTTACGGGACACTACCGGGGAGCTGTTTTTT. It is translated as CSARGLRDTTGELFF.

To note about this clonotype: Germline and junction disagree at one end, which may indicate a read error. The genes are TRBV7-6 and TRBJ2-1; 8 bases line up with TRBD2. The CDR3 spans 15 residues. Germline-derived CDR1 and CDR2 are SGHVS and FNYEAQ. CDR3 loop: CVSSLKVAGNNEQFF. The DNA of the CDR3 is TGTGTCAGCAGCTTAAAGGTAGCGGGAAACAATGAGCAGTTCTTC.

The chain has TRBV6-5 and TRBJ1-3; D remains ambiguous. With 2 bases removed from V and 4 bases from J, the gap between germline ends came to 15 bases. Germline lookup yields CDR1 MNHEY and CDR2 SVGAGI. CDR3 size: 16 residues. The DNA of the CDR3 is TGTGCCAGCAGTTACGAGGGAAGCTTAGGAGGAAACACCATATATTTT. This encodes CASSYEGSLGGNTIYF.

The chain carries TRBV6-5 and TRBJ1-2, with D possibly being TRBD1 (6 bases). V lost 1 base, J lost 6 bases, and 15 bases lay in between. CDR3 size: 15 residues. Germline values: CDR1 MNHEY, CDR2 SVGAGI. The CDR3 protein is CASSYLGGGSHGYTF. The CDR3, as DNA: TGTGCCAGCAGTTACTTGGGGGGGGGCTCACATGGCTACACCTTC.